The rows below give T cell receptor beta chains drawn from one sample of a study of blood T cell repertoires in COVID-19. Only in-frame clones appear in the TCRdb table, and some are missing; sequencing was by immunoSEQ multiplex PCR. Of 180,000 or so clones listed, approximately 80% were seen once; the top ten hold 7%. Sequencing was carried out using peripheral blood. The receptors shown here come from a middle-aged woman with COVID-19, enrolled during active disease. Each CDR3 is given with its conserved first and last residue. D genes are given only for firm matches. Part of the rows lack a size; the others show once, few, many or a class for expanded clones.

V: TRBV18; D: -; size: few; J: TRBJ2-3; CDR3: CASSPEDFSTDTQYF; DNA: TGTGCCAGCTCACCTGAGGACTTTTCCACAGATACGCAGTATTTT
V: TRBV5-6; D: -; size: -; J: TRBJ2-7; CDR3: CASSFGVAEPYEQYF; DNA: TGTGCCAGCAGCTTTGGAGTAGCGGAACCCTACGAGCAGTACTTC
V: TRBV7-8; D: -; size: few; J: TRBJ1-2; CDR3: CASSLDQGYTF; DNA: TGTGCCAGCAGCTTAGATCAGGGCTACACCTTC
V: TRBV29-1; D: -; size: -; J: TRBJ1-2; CDR3: CSVYSTRTENYGYTF; DNA: TGCAGCGTCTATTCGACCCGGACAGAGAACTATGGCTACACCTTC
V: TRBV28; D: -; size: -; J: TRBJ2-3; CDR3: CASRKGIPTDTQYF; DNA: TGTGCCAGCAGGAAGGGGATACCCACAGATACGCAGTATTTT
V: TRBV12-3/TRBV12-4; D: -; size: -; J: TRBJ2-5; CDR3: CASTIRVRETQYF; DNA: TGTGCCAGCACTATCAGGGTACGAGAGACCCAGTACTTC
V: TRBV12-5; D: -; size: -; J: TRBJ1-1; CDR3: CASGLFGGEAFF; DNA: TGTGCTAGTGGTTTGTTCGGGGGAGAAGCTTTCTTT
V: TRBV10-3; D: TRBD1; size: -; J: TRBJ2-7; CDR3: CAISLRDRDYEQYF; DNA: TGTGCCATCAGCCTCCGGGACAGGGACTACGAGCAGTACTTC
V: TRBV5-5; D: -; size: few; J: TRBJ2-7; CDR3: CASSSHWGGYEQYF; DNA: TGTGCCAGCAGCTCCCACTGGGGAGGTTACGAGCAGTACTTC
V: TRBV10-1; D: -; size: -; J: TRBJ1-2; CDR3: CASSEKGGYGYTF; DNA: TGCGCCAGCAGTGAGAAAGGAGGCTATGGCTACACCTTC
V: TRBV7-9; D: TRBD2; size: once; J: TRBJ2-1; CDR3: CASSNSGRTPEQFF; DNA: TGTGCCAGCAGCAACAGCGGGAGAACTCCTGAGCAGTTCTTC
V: TRBV5-1; D: -; size: -; J: TRBJ1-6; CDR3: CASSLALDNSPLHF; DNA: TGCGCCAGCAGCTTGGCCCTCGATAATTCACCCCTCCACTTT
V: TRBV24-1; D: TRBD1; size: once; J: TRBJ1-5; CDR3: CATSEQGAGNQPQHF; DNA: TGTGCCACCAGTGAACAGGGGGCCGGCAATCAGCCCCAGCATTTT
V: TRBV19; D: -; size: -; J: TRBJ2-7; CDR3: CASSEGYEQYF; DNA: TGTGCCAGTAGTGAGGGCTACGAGCAGTACTTC
V: TRBV28; D: -; size: -; J: TRBJ2-7; CDR3: CAVQDGRDLTGLYEQYF; DNA: TGTGCCGTCCAAGACGGCCGGGATTTAACGGGTCTCTACGAGCAGTACTTC
V: TRBV19; D: TRBD1; size: -; J: TRBJ2-1; CDR3: CASSVKNPGQGGNEQFF; DNA: TGTGCCAGTAGTGTAAAGAACCCGGGACAGGGGGGAAATGAGCAGTTCTTC
V: TRBV12-5; D: -; size: -; J: TRBJ1-3; CDR3: CASGRVLRASGNTIYF; DNA: TGTGCTAGTGGTCGGGTACTGAGGGCCTCTGGAAACACCATATATTTT
V: TRBV5-6; D: -; size: few; J: TRBJ1-1; CDR3: CASRRRRSGTEAFF; DNA: TGTGCCAGCAGGAGACGTAGGTCGGGAACTGAAGCTTTCTTT
V: TRBV3-1/TRBV3-2; D: -; size: -; J: TRBJ1-2; CDR3: CASSQVAGNYGYTF; DNA: TGTGCCAGCAGCCAAGTGGCAGGAAACTATGGCTACACCTTC
V: TRBV14; D: -; size: -; J: TRBJ1-6; CDR3: CASSQQGVSPLHF; DNA: TGTGCCAGCAGCCAGCAAGGGGTTTCACCCCTCCACTTT
V: TRBV7-2; D: -; size: -; J: TRBJ1-4; CDR3: CASSQPGPGGEKLFF; DNA: TGTGCCAGCAGCCAGCCGGGTCCGGGGGGTGAAAAACTGTTTTTT
V: TRBV19; D: -; size: few; J: TRBJ2-2; CDR3: CASSIELQGTGELFF; DNA: TGTGCCAGTAGTATAGAATTACAGGGAACCGGGGAGCTGTTTTTT
V: TRBV19; D: TRBD1; size: -; J: TRBJ1-5; CDR3: CASNQQGAVGNQPQHF; DNA: TGTGCCAGTAACCAACAGGGGGCAGTGGGCAATCAGCCCCAGCATTTT
V: TRBV9; D: TRBD2; size: -; J: TRBJ2-3; CDR3: CASSVDSGRGTDTQYF; DNA: TGTGCCAGCAGCGTCGACTCCGGGAGGGGCACAGATACGCAGTATTTT
V: TRBV2; D: -; size: -; J: TRBJ1-1; CDR3: CASSAQNLDTEAFF; DNA: TGTGCCAGCAGCGCCCAGAATCTGGACACTGAAGCTTTCTTT
V: TRBV6-5; D: -; size: -; J: TRBJ1-5; CDR3: CASSYGGVLGNQPQHF; DNA: TGTGCCAGCAGTTATGGGGGGGTTCTAGGAAATCAGCCCCAGCATTTT
V: TRBV19; D: -; size: -; J: TRBJ1-2; CDR3: CASSPPGANYTF; DNA: TGTGCCAGTAGTCCCCCGGGAGCAAATTACACCTTC
V: TRBV2; D: -; size: -; J: TRBJ1-5; CDR3: CASQGAAGGNQPQHF; DNA: TGTGCCAGCCAAGGGGCCGCCGGGGGAAATCAGCCCCAGCATTTT
V: TRBV6-1; D: -; size: -; J: TRBJ2-5; CDR3: CASSDLRGRAETQYF; DNA: TGTGCCAGCAGTGACCTAAGGGGGAGGGCAGAGACCCAGTACTTC
V: TRBV6-4; D: TRBD2; size: -; J: TRBJ2-1; CDR3: CASSDFPSGVNEQFF; DNA: TGTGCCAGCAGTGACTTCCCTAGCGGGGTCAATGAGCAGTTCTTC